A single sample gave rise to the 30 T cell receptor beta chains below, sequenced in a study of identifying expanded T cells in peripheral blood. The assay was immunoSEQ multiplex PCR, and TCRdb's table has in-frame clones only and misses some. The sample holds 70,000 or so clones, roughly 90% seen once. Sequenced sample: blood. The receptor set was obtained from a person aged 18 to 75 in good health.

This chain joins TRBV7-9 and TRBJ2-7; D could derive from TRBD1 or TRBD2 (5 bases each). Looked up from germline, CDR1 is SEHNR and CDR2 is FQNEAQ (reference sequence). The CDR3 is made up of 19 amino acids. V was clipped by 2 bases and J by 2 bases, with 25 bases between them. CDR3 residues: CASSLMYGAAGLKTYEQYF. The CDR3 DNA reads TGTGCCAGCAGCTTAATGTACGGGGCGGCGGGCCTAAAAACCTACGAGCAGTACTTC.

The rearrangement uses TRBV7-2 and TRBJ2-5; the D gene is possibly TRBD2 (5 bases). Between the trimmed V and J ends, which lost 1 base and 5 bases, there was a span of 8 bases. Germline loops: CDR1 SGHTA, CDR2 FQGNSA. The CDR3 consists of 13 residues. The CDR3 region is CASSLDPGETQYF. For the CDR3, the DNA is TGTGCCAGCAGCTTAGACCCGGGGGAGACCCAGTACTTC.

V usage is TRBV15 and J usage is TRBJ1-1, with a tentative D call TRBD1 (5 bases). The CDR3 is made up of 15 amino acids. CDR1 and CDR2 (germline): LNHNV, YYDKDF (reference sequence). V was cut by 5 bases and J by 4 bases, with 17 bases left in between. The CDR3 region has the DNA TGTGCCACCAGCGTCGGGGCTTCTCGAACCACTGAAGCTTTCTTT. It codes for CATSVGASRTTEAFF.

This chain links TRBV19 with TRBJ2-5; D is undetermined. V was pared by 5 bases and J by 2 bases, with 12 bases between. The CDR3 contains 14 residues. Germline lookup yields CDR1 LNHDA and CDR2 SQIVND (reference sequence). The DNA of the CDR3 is TGTGCCAGTAGTCGCCAGGTAATGCAAGAGACCCAGTACTTC. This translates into CASSRQVMQETQYF.

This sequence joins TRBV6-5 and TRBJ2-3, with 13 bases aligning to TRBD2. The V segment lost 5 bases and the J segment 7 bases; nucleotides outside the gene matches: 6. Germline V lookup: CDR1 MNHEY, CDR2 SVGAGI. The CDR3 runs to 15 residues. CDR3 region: CASSPGLAGANTQYF. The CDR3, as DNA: TGTGCCAGCAGTCCAGGACTAGCGGGAGCAAATACGCAGTATTTT.

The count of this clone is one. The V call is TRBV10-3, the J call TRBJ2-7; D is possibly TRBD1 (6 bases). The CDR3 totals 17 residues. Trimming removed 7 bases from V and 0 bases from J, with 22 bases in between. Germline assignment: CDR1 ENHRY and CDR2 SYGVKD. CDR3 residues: CAIMGDTGSKNSYEQYF. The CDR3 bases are TGTGCCATCATGGGGGACACAGGGAGCAAAAACTCCTACGAGCAGTACTTC.

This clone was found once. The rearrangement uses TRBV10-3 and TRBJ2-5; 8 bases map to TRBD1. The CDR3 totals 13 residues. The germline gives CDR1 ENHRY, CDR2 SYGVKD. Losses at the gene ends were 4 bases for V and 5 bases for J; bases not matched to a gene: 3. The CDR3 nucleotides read TGTGCCATCAGTGCAGGGGGCGGGGAGACCCAGTACTTC. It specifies CAISAGGGETQYF.

The CDR3 bases are TGCGCCAGCAGGGGCCCGTTTGGGGGGGAGACTGGGGCCAACGTCCTGACTTTC. Translation gives CASRGPFGGETGANVLTF. This chain uses TRBV4-1 with TRBJ2-6; 7 positions match TRBD2. Germline CDR1 reads MGHRA; CDR2 reads YSYEKL. The junction had 13 bases not matched to a gene; V was cut back by 6 bases and J by 2 bases. The CDR3 has 18 residues.

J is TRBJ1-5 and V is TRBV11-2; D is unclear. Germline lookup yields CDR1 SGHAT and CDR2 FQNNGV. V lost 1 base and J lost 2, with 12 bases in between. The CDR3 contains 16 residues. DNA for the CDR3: TGTGCCAGCAGCTTAGGCAGGTTTAGTGGCAATCAGCCCCAGCATTTT. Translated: CASSLGRFSGNQPQHF.

CDR3 in DNA: TGCAGCGTTGTCACTAGCGGGTACAATGAGCAGTTCTTC. It is translated as CSVVTSGYNEQFF. The chain employs TRBV29-1 and TRBJ2-1; 9 nucleotides line up with TRBD2. The junction had 2 bases not matched to a gene; V was cut back by 4 bases and J by 4 bases. Germline CDR1 SQVTM, CDR2 ANQGSEA. This CDR3 spans 13 amino acids.

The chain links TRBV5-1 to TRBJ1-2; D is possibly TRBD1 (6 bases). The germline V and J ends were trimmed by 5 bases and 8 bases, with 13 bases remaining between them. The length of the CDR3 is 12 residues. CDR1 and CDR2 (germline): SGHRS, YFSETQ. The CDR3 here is CASSPGAEGYTF. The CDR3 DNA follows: TGCGCCAGCAGTCCAGGGGCTGAGGGCTACACCTTC. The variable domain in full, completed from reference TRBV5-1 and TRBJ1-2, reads KAGVTQTPRYLIKTRGQQVTLSCSPISGHRSVSWYQQTPGQGLQFLFEYFSETQRNKGNFPGRFSGRQFSNSRSEMNVSTLELGDSALYLCASSPGAEGYTFGSGTRLTVV.

The CDR3 nucleotides read TGTGCCAGCAGCGGACTAGCGGGAGCGGAGACCCAGTACTTC. Amino acid sequence: CASSGLAGAETQYF. The chain couples TRBV9 to TRBJ2-5; TRBD2 agrees at 12 bases. The germline gives CDR1 SGDLS, CDR2 YYNGEE. J lost 5 bases, V lost 3 bases, and 2 bases had no gene match. This CDR3 is built from 14 residues.

This CDR3 is CASSPTRGRGETQYF. CDR3 coding DNA: TGCGCCAGCAGCCCCACTCGTGGCCGTGGGGAGACCCAGTACTTC. V is TRBV4-3 and J is TRBJ2-5, with D hard to call. CDR3 size: 15 residues. Trimming removed 4 bases from V and 5 bases from J, with 17 bases in between. Germline-derived CDR1 and CDR2 are LGHNA and YSLEER.

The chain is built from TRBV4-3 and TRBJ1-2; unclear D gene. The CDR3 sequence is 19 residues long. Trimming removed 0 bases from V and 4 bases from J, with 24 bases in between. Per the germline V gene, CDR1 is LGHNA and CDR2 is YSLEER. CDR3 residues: CASSQDRVAAGGSGYGYTF. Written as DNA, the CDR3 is TGCGCCAGCAGCCAAGATAGAGTCGCGGCAGGCGGATCCGGCTATGGCTACACCTTC.

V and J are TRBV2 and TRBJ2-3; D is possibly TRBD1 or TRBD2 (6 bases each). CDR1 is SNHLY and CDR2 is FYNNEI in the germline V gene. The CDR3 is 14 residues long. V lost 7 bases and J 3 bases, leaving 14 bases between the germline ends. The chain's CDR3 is CASNRGDRTDTQYF. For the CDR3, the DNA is TGTGCCAGCAATAGGGGGGATCGGACAGATACGCAGTATTTT. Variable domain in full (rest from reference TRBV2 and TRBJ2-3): EPEVTQTPSHQVTQMGQEVILRCVPISNHLYFYWYRQILGQKVEFLVSFYNNEISEKSEIFDDQFSVERPDGSNFTLKIRSTKLEDSAMYFCASNRGDRTDTQYFGPGTRLTVL.

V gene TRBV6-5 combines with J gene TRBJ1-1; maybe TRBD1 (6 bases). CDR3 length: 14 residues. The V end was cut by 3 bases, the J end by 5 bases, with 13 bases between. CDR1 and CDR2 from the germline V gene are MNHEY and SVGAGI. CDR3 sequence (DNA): TGTGCCAGCAGTTATAGGACAGTCGGGACTGAAGCTTTCTTT. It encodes CASSYRTVGTEAFF.

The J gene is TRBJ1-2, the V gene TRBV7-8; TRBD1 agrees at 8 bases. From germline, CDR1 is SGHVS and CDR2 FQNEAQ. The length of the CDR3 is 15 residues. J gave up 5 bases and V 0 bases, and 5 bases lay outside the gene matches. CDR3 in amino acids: CASSLAGQASYGYTF. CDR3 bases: TGTGCCAGCAGCTTAGCGGGACAGGCATCATATGGCTACACCTTC.

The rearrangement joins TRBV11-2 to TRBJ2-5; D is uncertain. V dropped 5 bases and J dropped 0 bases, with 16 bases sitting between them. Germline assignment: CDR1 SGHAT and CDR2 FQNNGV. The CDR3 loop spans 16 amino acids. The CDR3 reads CASSPRRFGNQETQYF. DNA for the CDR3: TGTGCCAGCAGCCCCCGACGCTTTGGGAACCAAGAGACCCAGTACTTC. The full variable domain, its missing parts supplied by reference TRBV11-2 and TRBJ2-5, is EAGVAQSPRYKIIEKRQSVAFWCNPISGHATLYWYQQILGQGPKLLIQFQNNGVVDDSQLPKDRFSAERLKGVDSTLKIQPAKLEDSAVYLCASSPRRFGNQETQYFGPGTRLLVL.

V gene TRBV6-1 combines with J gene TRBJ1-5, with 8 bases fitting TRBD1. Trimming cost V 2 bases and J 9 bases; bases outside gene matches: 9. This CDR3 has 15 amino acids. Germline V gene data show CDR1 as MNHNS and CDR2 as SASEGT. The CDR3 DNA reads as TGTGCCAGCAGTGAACAGGGGGCGCAGGGTGGGCCCCAGCATTTT. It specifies CASSEQGAQGGPQHF.

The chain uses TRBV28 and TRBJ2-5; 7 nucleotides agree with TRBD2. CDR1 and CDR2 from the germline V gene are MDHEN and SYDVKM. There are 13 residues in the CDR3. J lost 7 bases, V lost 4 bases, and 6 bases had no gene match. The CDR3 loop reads CASSSGLVGTQYF. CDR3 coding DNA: TGTGCCAGCAGTTCAGGACTAGTTGGGACCCAGTACTTC.

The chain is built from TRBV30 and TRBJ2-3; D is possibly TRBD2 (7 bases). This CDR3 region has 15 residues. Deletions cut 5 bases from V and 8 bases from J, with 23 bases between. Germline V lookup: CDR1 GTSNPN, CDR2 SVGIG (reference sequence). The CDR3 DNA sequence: TGTGCCTGGGGGAGGGGGGGGATCGGGTTGGGTACGCAGTATTTT. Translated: CAWGRGGIGLGTQYF.

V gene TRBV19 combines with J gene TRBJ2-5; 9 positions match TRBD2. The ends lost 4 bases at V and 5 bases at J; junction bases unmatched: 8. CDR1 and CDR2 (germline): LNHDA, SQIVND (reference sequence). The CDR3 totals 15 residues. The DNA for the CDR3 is TGTGCCAGTAGTAGCGGGAGGGACCTTGGCGAGACCCAGTACTTC. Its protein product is CASSSGRDLGETQYF.

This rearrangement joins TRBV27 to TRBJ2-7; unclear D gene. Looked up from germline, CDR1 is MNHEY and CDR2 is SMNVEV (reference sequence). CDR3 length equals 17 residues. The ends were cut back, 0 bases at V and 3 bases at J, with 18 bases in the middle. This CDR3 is CASSLSGRKTDYYEQYF. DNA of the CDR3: TGTGCCAGCAGTTTATCGGGAAGAAAAACCGATTACTACGAGCAGTACTTC.

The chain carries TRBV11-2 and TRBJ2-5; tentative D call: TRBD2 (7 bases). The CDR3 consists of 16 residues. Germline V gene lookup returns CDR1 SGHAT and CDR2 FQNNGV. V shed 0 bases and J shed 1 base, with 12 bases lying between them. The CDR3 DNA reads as TGTGCCAGCAGCTTAGATTTCGGGGGGCTCCAAGAGACCCAGTACTTC. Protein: CASSLDFGGLQETQYF. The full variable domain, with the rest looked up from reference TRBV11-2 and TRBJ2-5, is EAGVAQSPRYKIIEKRQSVAFWCNPISGHATLYWYQQILGQGPKLLIQFQNNGVVDDSQLPKDRFSAERLKGVDSTLKIQPAKLEDSAVYLCASSLDFGGLQETQYFGPGTRLLVL.

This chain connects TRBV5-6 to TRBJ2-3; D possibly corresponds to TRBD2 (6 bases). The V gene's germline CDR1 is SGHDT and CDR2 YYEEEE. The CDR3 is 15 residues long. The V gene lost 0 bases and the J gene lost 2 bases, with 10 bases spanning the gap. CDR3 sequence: CASSLGWEVTDTQYF. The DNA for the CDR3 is TGTGCCAGCAGCTTGGGATGGGAGGTCACAGATACGCAGTATTTT.

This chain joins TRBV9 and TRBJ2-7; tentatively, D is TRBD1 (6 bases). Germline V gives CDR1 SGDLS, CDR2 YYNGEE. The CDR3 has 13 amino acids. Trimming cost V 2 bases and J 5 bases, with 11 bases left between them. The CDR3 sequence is CASSVTGWDEQYF. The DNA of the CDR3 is TGTGCCAGCAGCGTTACAGGGTGGGACGAGCAGTACTTC.

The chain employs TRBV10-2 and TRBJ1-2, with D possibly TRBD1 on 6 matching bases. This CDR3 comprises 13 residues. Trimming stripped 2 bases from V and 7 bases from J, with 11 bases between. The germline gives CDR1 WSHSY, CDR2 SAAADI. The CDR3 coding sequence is TGCGCCAGCAGTGAGAATCCCAGGGGTGGCTACACCTTC. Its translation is CASSENPRGGYTF.

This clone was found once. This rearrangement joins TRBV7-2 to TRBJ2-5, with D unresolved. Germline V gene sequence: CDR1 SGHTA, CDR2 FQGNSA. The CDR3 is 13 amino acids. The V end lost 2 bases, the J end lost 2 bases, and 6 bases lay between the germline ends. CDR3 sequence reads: CASSLNSQETQYF. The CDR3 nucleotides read TGTGCCAGCAGCTTAAACTCACAAGAGACCCAGTACTTC. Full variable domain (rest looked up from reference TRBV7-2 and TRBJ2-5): GAGVSQSPSNKVTEKGKDVELRCDPISGHTALYWYRQSLGQGLEFLIYFQGNSAPDKSGLPSDRFSAERTGGSVSTLTIQRTQQEDSAVYLCASSLNSQETQYFGPGTRLLVL.

The CDR3 DNA reads as TGTGCCAGCAGTGAGGACAGGGATTCGAGACTTACCATATATTTT. Its translation: CASSEDRDSRLTIYF. The J gene is TRBJ1-3, the V gene TRBV2, with 8 bases matching TRBD1. Germline CDR1 is SNHLY and CDR2 is FYNNEI. The length of the CDR3 is 15 residues. V lost 3 bases and J lost 10; bases outside the gene matches: 11.

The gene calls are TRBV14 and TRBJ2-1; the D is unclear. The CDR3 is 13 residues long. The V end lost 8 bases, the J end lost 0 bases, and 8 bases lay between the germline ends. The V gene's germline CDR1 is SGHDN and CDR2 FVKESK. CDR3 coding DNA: TGTGCCAGCGGCAAGAGCTCCTACAATGAGCAGTTCTTC. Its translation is CASGKSSYNEQFF.